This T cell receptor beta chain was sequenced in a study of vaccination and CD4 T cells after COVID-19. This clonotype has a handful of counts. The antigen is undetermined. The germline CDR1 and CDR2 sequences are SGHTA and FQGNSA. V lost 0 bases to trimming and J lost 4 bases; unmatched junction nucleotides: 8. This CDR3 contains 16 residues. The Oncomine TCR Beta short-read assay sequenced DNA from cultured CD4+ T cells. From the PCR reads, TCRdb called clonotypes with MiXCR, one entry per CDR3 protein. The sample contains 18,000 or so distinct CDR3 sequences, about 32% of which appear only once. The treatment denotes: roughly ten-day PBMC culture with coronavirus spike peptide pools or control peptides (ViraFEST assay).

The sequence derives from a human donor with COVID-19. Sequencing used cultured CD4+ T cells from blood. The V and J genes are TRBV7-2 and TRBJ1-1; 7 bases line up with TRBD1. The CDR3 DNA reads TGTGCCAGCAGCTTAGCGCTGGGAGGGGGCCCCACTGAAGCTTTCTTT. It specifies CASSLALGGGPTEAFF.